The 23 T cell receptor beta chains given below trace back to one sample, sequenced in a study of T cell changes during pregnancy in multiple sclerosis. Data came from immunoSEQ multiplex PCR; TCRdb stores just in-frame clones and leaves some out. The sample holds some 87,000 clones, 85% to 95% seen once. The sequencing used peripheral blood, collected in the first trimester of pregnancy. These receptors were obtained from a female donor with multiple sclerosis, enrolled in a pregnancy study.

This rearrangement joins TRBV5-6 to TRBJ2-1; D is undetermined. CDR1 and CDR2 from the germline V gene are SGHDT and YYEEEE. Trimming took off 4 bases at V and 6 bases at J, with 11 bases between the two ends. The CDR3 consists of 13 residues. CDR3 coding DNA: TGTGCCAGCAGCCTCCCCTCGAGCAATGAGCAGTTCTTC. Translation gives CASSLPSSNEQFF. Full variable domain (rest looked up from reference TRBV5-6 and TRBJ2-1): DAGVTQSPTHLIKTRGQQVTLRCSPKSGHDTVSWYQQALGQGPQFIFQYYEEEERQRGNFPDRFSGHQFPNYSSELNVNALLLGDSALYLCASSLPSSNEQFFGPGTRLTVL.

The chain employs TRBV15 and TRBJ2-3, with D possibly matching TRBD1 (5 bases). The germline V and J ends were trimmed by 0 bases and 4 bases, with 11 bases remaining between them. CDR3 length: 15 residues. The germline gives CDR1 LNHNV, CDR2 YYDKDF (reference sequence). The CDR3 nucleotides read TGTGCCACCAGCAGAGACCGACCAGGGTCAGATACGCAGTATTTT. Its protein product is CATSRDRPGSDTQYF.

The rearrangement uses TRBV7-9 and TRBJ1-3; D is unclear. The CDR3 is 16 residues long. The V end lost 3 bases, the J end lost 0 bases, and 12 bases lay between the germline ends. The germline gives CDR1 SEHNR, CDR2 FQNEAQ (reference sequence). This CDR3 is CASSFSAVSSGNTIYF. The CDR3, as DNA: TGTGCCAGCAGCTTTTCGGCGGTGAGCTCTGGAAACACCATATATTTT.

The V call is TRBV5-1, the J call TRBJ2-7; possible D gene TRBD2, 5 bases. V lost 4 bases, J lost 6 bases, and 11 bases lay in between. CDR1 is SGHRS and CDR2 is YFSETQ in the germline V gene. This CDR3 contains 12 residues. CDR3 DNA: TGCGCCAGCAGCCCAAAGGCGGGCGAGCAGTACTTC. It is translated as CASSPKAGEQYF.

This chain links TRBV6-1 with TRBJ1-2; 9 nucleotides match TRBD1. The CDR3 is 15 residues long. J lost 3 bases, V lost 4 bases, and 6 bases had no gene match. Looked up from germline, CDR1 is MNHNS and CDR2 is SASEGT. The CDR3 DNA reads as TGTGCCAGCAGTGTGACAGGGGGTGGGGACTATGGCTACACCTTC. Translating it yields CASSVTGGGDYGYTF.

This chain's CDR3 is CSVISEPQYF. CDR3 in DNA: TGCAGCGTTATAAGCGAGCCGCAGTATTTT. V gene TRBV29-1 combines with J gene TRBJ2-3; D remains ambiguous. CDR1 and CDR2 (germline): SQVTM, ANQGSEA. V was shortened by 5 bases and J by 10 bases, with 10 bases between the two germline ends. The CDR3 is 10 residues long.

CDR3 in DNA: TGTGCCAGCAGTGAAGGGGCTAGCGGGCCTTTGATGTCCTACGAGCAGTACTTC. Translated: CASSEGASGPLMSYEQYF. V gene TRBV6-1 combines with J gene TRBJ2-7; TRBD2 matches 8 bases. Trimming at V came to 1 base and at J to 1 base, leaving 12 bases not matched to a gene. The germline CDR1 and CDR2 sequences are MNHNS and SASEGT. The CDR3 has 18 residues.

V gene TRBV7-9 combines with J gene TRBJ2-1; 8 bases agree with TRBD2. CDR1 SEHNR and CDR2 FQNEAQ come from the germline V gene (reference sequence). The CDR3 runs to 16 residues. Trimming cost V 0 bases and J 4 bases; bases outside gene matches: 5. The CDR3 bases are TGTGCCAGCAGCTTAGCAGAACTAGCGGAGTACAATGAGCAGTTCTTC. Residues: CASSLAELAEYNEQFF.

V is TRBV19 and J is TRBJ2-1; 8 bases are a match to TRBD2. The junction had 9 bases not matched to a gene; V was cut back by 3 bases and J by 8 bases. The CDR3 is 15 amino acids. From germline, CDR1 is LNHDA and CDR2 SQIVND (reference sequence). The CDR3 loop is CASSIGTRRLDEQFF. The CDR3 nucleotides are TGTGCCAGTAGTATTGGGACTAGACGTTTGGATGAGCAGTTCTTC.

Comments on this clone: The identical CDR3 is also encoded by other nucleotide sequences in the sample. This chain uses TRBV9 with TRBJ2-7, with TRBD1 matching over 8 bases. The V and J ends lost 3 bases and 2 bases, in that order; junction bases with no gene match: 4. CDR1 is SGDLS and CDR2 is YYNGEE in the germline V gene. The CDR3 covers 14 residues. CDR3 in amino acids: CASSAGTGTYEQYF. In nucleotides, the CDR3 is TGTGCCAGCAGCGCCGGGACAGGAACCTACGAGCAGTACTTC.

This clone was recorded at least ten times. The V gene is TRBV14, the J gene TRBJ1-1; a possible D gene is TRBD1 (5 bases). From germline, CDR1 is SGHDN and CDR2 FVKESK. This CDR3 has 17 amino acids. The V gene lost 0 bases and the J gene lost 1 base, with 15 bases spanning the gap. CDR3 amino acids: CASSQDTPGHWNTEAFF. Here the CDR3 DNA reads TGTGCCAGCAGCCAAGATACCCCTGGACACTGGAACACTGAAGCTTTCTTT.

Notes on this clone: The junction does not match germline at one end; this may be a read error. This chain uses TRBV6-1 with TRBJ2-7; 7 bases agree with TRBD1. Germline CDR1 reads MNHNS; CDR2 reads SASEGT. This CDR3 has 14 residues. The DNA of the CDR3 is TGTGCCAGCCGTGAGGGACAGTATTTCTACGAGCAGTACTTC. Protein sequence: CASREGQYFYEQYF.

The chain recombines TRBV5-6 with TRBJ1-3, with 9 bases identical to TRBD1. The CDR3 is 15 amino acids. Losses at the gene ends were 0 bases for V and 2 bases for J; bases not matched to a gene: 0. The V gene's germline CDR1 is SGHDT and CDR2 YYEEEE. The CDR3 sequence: CASSLGTGAGNTIYF. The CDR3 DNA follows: TGTGCCAGCAGCTTGGGGACAGGGGCTGGAAACACCATATATTTT.

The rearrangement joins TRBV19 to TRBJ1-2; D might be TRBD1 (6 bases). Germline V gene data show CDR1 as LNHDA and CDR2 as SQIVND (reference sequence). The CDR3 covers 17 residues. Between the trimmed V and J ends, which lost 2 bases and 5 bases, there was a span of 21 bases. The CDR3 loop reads CASSIPPPGGGQYGYTF. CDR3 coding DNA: TGTGCCAGTAGTATACCCCCCCCCGGGGGGGGCCAGTATGGCTACACCTTC.

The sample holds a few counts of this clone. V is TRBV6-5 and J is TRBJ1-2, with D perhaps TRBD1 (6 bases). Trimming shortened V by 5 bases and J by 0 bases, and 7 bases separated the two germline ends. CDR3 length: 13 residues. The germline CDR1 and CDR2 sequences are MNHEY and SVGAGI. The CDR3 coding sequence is TGTGCCAGCAGTCGACAGGCTAACTATGGCTACACCTTC. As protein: CASSRQANYGYTF.

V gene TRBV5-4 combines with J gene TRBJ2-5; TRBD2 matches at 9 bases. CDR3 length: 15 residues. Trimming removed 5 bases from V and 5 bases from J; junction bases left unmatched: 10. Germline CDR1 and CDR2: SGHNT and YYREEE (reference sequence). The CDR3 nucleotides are TGTGCCAGCAGTCCGAGGTTAGCGGGAGACGAGACCCAGTACTTC. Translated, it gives CASSPRLAGDETQYF. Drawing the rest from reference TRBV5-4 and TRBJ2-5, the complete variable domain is ETGVTQSPTHLIKTRGQQVTLRCSSQSGHNTVSWYQQALGQGPQFIFQYYREEENGRGNFPPRFSGLQFPNYSSELNVNALELDDSALYLCASSPRLAGDETQYFGPGTRLLVL.

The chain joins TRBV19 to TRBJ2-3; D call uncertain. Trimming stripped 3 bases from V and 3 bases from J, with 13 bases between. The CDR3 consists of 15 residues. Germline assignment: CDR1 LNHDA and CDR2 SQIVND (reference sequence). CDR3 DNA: TGTGCCAGTAGTATGTTCTCCCGAGGAACAGATACGCAGTATTTT. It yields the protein CASSMFSRGTDTQYF.

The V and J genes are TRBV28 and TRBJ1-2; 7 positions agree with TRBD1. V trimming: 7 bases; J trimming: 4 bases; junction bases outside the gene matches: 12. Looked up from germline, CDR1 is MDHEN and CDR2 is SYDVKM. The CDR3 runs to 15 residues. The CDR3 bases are TGTGCCAGCACCTCCTGGCTTACAGGGGCCTATGGCTACACCTTC. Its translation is CASTSWLTGAYGYTF.

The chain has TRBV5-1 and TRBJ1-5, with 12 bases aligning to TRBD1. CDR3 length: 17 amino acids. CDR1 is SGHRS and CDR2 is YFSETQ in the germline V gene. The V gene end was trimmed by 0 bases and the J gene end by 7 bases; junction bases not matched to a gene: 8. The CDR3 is CASSLGTGTGGVQPQHF. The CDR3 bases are TGCGCCAGCAGCTTGGGGACCGGGACAGGGGGCGTCCAGCCCCAGCATTTT.

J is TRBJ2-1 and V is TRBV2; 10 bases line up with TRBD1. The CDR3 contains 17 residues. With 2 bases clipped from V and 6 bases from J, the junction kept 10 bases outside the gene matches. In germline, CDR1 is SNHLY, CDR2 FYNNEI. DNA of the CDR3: TGTGCCAGCAGTGAAACACTCCCGGGACAGGGGCCCAATGAGCAGTTCTTC. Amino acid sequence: CASSETLPGQGPNEQFF.

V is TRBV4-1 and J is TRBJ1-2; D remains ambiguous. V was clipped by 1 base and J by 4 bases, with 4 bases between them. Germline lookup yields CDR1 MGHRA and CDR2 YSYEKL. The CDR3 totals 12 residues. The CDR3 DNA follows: TGCGCCAGCAGCCAAGGGCCCTATGGCTACACCTTC. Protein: CASSQGPYGYTF.

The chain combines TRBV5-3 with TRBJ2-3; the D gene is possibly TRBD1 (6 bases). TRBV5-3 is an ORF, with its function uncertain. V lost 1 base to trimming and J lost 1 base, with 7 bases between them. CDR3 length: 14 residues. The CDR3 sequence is CARSLTGCTDTQYF. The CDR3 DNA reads TGTGCCAGAAGCTTGACAGGGTGCACAGATACGCAGTATTTT.

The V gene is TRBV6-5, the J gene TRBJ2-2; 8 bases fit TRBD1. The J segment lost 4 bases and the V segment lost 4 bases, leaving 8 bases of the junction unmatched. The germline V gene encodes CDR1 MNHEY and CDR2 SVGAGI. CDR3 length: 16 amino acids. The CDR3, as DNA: TGTGCCAGCAGTTCCGGACAGGGCCAGCCCACCGGGGAGCTGTTTTTT. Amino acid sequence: CASSSGQGQPTGELFF.